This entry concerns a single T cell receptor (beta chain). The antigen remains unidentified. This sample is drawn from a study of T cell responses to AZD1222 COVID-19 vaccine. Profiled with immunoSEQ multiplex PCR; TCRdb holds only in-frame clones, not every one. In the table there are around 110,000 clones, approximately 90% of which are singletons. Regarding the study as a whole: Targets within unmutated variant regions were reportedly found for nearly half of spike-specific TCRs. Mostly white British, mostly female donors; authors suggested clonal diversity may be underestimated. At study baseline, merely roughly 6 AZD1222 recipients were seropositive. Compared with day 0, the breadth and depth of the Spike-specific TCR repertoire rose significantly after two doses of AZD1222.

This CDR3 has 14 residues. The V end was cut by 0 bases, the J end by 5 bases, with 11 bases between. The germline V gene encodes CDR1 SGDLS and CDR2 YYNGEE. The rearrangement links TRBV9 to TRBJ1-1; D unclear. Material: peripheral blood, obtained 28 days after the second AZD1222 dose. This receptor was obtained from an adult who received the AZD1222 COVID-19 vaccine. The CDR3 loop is CASSVVPLGTEAFF. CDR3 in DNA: TGTGCCAGCAGCGTAGTGCCCCTGGGGACTGAAGCTTTCTTT.